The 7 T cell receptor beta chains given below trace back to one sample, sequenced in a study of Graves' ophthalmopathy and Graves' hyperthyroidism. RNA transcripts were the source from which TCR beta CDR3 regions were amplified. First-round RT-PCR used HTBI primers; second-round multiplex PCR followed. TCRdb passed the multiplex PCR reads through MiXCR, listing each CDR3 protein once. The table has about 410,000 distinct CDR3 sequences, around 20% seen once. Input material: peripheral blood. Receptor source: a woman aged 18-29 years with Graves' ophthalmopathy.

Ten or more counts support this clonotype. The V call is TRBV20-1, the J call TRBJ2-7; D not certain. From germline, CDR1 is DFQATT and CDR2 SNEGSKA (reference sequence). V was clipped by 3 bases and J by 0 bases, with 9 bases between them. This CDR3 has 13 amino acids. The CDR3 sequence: CSASVVTSYEQYF. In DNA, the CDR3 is TGCAGTGCTAGTGTCGTGACCTCCTACGAGCAGTACTTC.

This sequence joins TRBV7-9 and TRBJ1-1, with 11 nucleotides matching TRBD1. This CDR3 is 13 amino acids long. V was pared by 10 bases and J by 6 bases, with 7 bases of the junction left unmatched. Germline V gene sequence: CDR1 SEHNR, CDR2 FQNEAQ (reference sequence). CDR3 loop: CATTGTGGSEAFF. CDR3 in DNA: TGTGCCACAACCGGGACAGGGGGGTCTGAAGCTTTCTTT.

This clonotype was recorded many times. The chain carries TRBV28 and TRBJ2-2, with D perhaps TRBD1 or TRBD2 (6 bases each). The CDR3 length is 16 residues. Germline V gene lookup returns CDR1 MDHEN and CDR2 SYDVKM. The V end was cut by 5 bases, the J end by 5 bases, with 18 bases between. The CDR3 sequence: CASSQERGRRTGELFF. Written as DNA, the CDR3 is TGTGCCAGCAGTCAAGAACGGGGGCGACGAACCGGGGAGCTGTTTTTT.

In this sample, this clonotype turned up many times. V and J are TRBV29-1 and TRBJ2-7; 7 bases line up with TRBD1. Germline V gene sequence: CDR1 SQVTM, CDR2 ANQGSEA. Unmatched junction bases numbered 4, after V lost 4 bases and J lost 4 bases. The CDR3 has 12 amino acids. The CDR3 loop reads CSVGWTGYEQYF. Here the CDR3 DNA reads TGCAGCGTTGGGTGGACAGGTTACGAGCAGTACTTC.

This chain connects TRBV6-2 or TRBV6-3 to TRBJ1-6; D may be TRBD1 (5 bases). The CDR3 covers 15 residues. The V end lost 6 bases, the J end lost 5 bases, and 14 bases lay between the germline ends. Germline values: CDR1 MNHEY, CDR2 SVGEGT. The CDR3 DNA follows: TGTGCCAGCAGGACCGGGACGGCGAATAATTCACCCCTCCACTTT. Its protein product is CASRTGTANNSPLHF.

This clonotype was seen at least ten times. The CDR3 nucleotides are TGCGCCAGCGGGGACTACGAGCAGTACTTC. The encoded protein is CASGDYEQYF. The J gene is TRBJ2-7, the V gene TRBV10-2; no clear D gene. The CDR3 contains 10 residues. Germline values: CDR1 WSHSY, CDR2 SAAADI. Trimming cost V 8 bases and J 3 bases, with 5 bases left between them.

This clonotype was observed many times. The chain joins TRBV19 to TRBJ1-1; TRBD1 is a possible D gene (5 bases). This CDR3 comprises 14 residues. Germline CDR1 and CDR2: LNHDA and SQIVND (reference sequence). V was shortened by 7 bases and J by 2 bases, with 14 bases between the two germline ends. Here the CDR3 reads CASTQGGINTEAFF. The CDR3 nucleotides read TGTGCCAGTACCCAGGGTGGTATCAACACTGAAGCTTTCTTT.